The rows below give T cell receptor beta chains drawn from one sample of a study of shared clonotypes between healthy human individuals. Repertoires were generated with immunoSEQ multiplex PCR, while TCRdb's copy carries only in-frame clones and drops some. Among over 2,000,000 clones listed, around 95% were seen once. Sequences were obtained from naive CD8+ T cells from PBMCs. Receptors were obtained from a man aged 18-30 years in good health. Some clones in this sample may be carry-over from other donors' samples. CDR3s include the opening cysteine and the closing phenylalanine or tryptophan. Each record gives: clone size, D gene, J gene, V gene, CDR3 protein, CDR3 DNA. A D gene is named only where the DNA matches it firmly. Only part of the rows carry a size: once, few, many, or a class if the clone is expanded.

clone size: .
D gene: .
J gene: TRBJ2-1
V gene: TRBV4-1
CDR3 protein: CASSQGAARPGDEQFF
CDR3 DNA: TGCGCCAGCAGCCAAGGAGCGGCAAGGCCTGGGGATGAGCAGTTCTTC

clone size: .
D gene: .
J gene: TRBJ1-1
V gene: TRBV9
CDR3 protein: CASSVDGAGDSMNTEAFF
CDR3 DNA: TGTGCCAGCAGCGTAGATGGGGCGGGTGACAGCATGAACACTGAAGCTTTCTTT

clone size: .
D gene: .
J gene: TRBJ2-1
V gene: TRBV9
CDR3 protein: CASSVDSDNEQFF
CDR3 DNA: TGTGCCAGCAGCGTTGACTCCGACAATGAGCAGTTCTTC

clone size: .
D gene: .
J gene: TRBJ2-7
V gene: TRBV7-9
CDR3 protein: CASSFPGPNEQYF
CDR3 DNA: TGTGCCAGCAGCTTCCCGGGACCTAACGAGCAGTACTTC

clone size: .
D gene: .
J gene: TRBJ1-1
V gene: TRBV7-9
CDR3 protein: CASGEQGGNTEAFF
CDR3 DNA: TGTGCCAGCGGGGAGCAGGGCGGCAACACTGAAGCTTTCTTT

clone size: .
D gene: .
J gene: TRBJ1-2
V gene: TRBV5-1
CDR3 protein: CASSSLGEGANYGYTF
CDR3 DNA: TGCGCCAGCAGCTCCCTGGGGGAGGGGGCTAACTATGGCTACACCTTC

clone size: once
D gene: .
J gene: TRBJ2-3
V gene: TRBV15
CDR3 protein: CATSRDGTLSMADTQYF
CDR3 DNA: TGTGCCACCAGCAGAGATGGTACGCTCTCGATGGCAGATACGCAGTATTTT

clone size: .
D gene: TRBD2
J gene: TRBJ2-5
V gene: TRBV7-9
CDR3 protein: CASSSRWGSGRGETQYF
CDR3 DNA: TGTGCCAGCAGCTCCCGGTGGGGTAGCGGGAGGGGTGAGACCCAGTACTTC

clone size: .
D gene: TRBD2
J gene: TRBJ2-7
V gene: TRBV4-1
CDR3 protein: CASSQETSVTYEQYF
CDR3 DNA: TGCGCCAGCAGCCAAGAGACTAGCGTCACCTACGAGCAGTACTTC

clone size: .
D gene: TRBD2
J gene: TRBJ2-1
V gene: TRBV7-8
CDR3 protein: CASSLAIGLAGGNNEQFF
CDR3 DNA: TGTGCCAGCAGCTTAGCTATTGGACTAGCGGGAGGAAACAATGAGCAGTTCTTC

clone size: .
D gene: .
J gene: TRBJ1-1
V gene: TRBV9
CDR3 protein: CASSPTGADTEAFF
CDR3 DNA: TGTGCCAGCAGCCCCACCGGGGCCGACACTGAAGCTTTCTTT

clone size: .
D gene: .
J gene: TRBJ1-3
V gene: TRBV9
CDR3 protein: CASSVATRGHSPGNTIYF
CDR3 DNA: TGTGCCAGCAGCGTAGCTACAAGGGGACATAGCCCTGGAAACACCATATATTTT

clone size: .
D gene: .
J gene: TRBJ1-5
V gene: TRBV19
CDR3 protein: CASSNREGDQPQHF
CDR3 DNA: TGTGCCAGTAGTAACAGGGAAGGGGATCAGCCCCAGCATTTT

clone size: .
D gene: .
J gene: TRBJ1-2
V gene: TRBV7-5
CDR3 protein: CARSLCLEQGYLHRYTF
CDR3 DNA: TGTGCCAGAAGCTTATGTCTCGAACAGGGGTATCTCCACCGCTACACCTTC

clone size: .
D gene: TRBD2
J gene: TRBJ2-2
V gene: TRBV9
CDR3 protein: CASSVALTSGVTGELFF
CDR3 DNA: TGTGCCAGCAGCGTAGCTCTGACTAGCGGGGTCACCGGGGAGCTGTTTTTT

clone size: once
D gene: .
J gene: TRBJ2-1
V gene: TRBV28
CDR3 protein: CASSPGVNYNEQFF
CDR3 DNA: TGTGCCAGCAGTCCCGGGGTGAACTACAATGAGCAGTTCTTC

clone size: .
D gene: TRBD1
J gene: TRBJ2-7
V gene: TRBV28
CDR3 protein: CASSHRPGQGASYEQYF
CDR3 DNA: TGTGCCAGCAGCCACAGACCGGGACAGGGGGCGTCCTACGAGCAGTACTTC

clone size: .
D gene: .
J gene: TRBJ2-5
V gene: TRBV7-2
CDR3 protein: CASSSYFAGAQQETQYF
CDR3 DNA: TGTGCCAGCAGCTCTTACTTCGCCGGGGCCCAACAAGAGACCCAGTACTTC

clone size: .
D gene: .
J gene: TRBJ2-7
V gene: TRBV5-6
CDR3 protein: CASSPGAGWEQYF
CDR3 DNA: TGTGCCAGCAGCCCCGGGGCAGGGTGGGAGCAGTACTTC

clone size: .
D gene: .
J gene: TRBJ2-2
V gene: TRBV28
CDR3 protein: CASTGHSNTGELFF
CDR3 DNA: TGTGCCAGCACTGGACATTCGAACACCGGGGAGCTGTTTTTT

clone size: .
D gene: .
J gene: TRBJ2-1
V gene: TRBV27
CDR3 protein: CASSLSVGILYNEQFF
CDR3 DNA: TGTGCCAGCAGTTTATCGGTTGGGATCCTCTACAATGAGCAGTTCTTC

clone size: .
D gene: .
J gene: TRBJ1-4
V gene: TRBV5-4
CDR3 protein: CASSLVGEKLFF
CDR3 DNA: TGTGCCAGCAGCTTGGTGGGTGAAAAACTGTTTTTT

clone size: .
D gene: .
J gene: TRBJ2-7
V gene: TRBV29-1
CDR3 protein: CSVVRGAYEQYF
CDR3 DNA: TGCAGCGTTGTTAGGGGGGCCTACGAGCAGTACTTC

clone size: .
D gene: .
J gene: TRBJ2-1
V gene: TRBV7-9
CDR3 protein: CASSLGLGRNYNEQFF
CDR3 DNA: TGTGCCAGCAGCTTAGGTTTAGGAAGGAACTACAATGAGCAGTTCTTC

clone size: .
D gene: .
J gene: TRBJ2-3
V gene: TRBV6-1
CDR3 protein: CASSEALGGAQYTQYF
CDR3 DNA: TGTGCCAGCAGTGAAGCCCTAGGGGGGGCACAATATACGCAGTATTTT

clone size: .
D gene: .
J gene: TRBJ1-4
V gene: TRBV7-2
CDR3 protein: CASSLPGPTGKKLFF
CDR3 DNA: TGTGCCAGCAGCTTACCCGGACCAACGGGGAAGAAACTGTTTTTT

clone size: .
D gene: TRBD1
J gene: TRBJ2-3
V gene: TRBV27
CDR3 protein: CASTGQGAVDTQYF
CDR3 DNA: TGTGCCAGCACTGGACAGGGGGCGGTAGATACGCAGTATTTT

clone size: .
D gene: TRBD2
J gene: TRBJ2-1
V gene: TRBV2
CDR3 protein: CATAGEWNEQFF
CDR3 DNA: TGTGCCACCGCGGGGGAGTGGAATGAGCAGTTCTTC

clone size: once
D gene: .
J gene: TRBJ2-7
V gene: TRBV6-5
CDR3 protein: CASSPTDTYEQYF
CDR3 DNA: TGTGCCAGCAGTCCGACGGATACCTACGAGCAGTACTTC

clone size: .
D gene: .
J gene: TRBJ2-3
V gene: TRBV5-6
CDR3 protein: CASRSPRDLADTQYF
CDR3 DNA: TGTGCCAGCAGGTCTCCCAGGGACCTAGCAGATACGCAGTATTTT

clone size: .
D gene: .
J gene: TRBJ1-1
V gene: TRBV19
CDR3 protein: CASSMMAGAEAFF
CDR3 DNA: TGTGCCAGTAGTATGATGGCAGGGGCTGAAGCTTTCTTT

clone size: .
D gene: .
J gene: TRBJ1-1
V gene: TRBV27
CDR3 protein: CASSGTANTEAFF
CDR3 DNA: TGTGCCAGCAGTGGTACAGCTAACACTGAAGCTTTCTTT

clone size: few
D gene: .
J gene: TRBJ1-1
V gene: TRBV13
CDR3 protein: CASSQGPGTEAFF
CDR3 DNA: TGTGCCAGCAGTCAGGGGCCGGGAACTGAAGCTTTCTTT

clone size: few
D gene: .
J gene: TRBJ1-2
V gene: TRBV6-6
CDR3 protein: CASTETGDGYTF
CDR3 DNA: TGTGCCAGCACCGAAACAGGTGATGGCTACACCTTC

clone size: few
D gene: .
J gene: TRBJ1-1
V gene: TRBV10-3
CDR3 protein: CAISEGAGWGTEAFF
CDR3 DNA: TGTGCCATCAGTGAGGGGGCAGGATGGGGCACTGAAGCTTTCTTT

clone size: .
D gene: TRBD2
J gene: TRBJ2-5
V gene: TRBV5-8
CDR3 protein: CASSLETSGLWETQYF
CDR3 DNA: TGTGCCAGCAGCTTGGAGACTAGCGGGCTATGGGAGACCCAGTACTTC

clone size: .
D gene: .
J gene: TRBJ1-2
V gene: TRBV2
CDR3 protein: CASSPRTGRDYGYTF
CDR3 DNA: TGTGCCAGCAGTCCTCGAACAGGGAGGGACTATGGCTACACCTTC

clone size: .
D gene: TRBD1
J gene: TRBJ2-7
V gene: TRBV5-6
CDR3 protein: CASSLGTEIYEQYF
CDR3 DNA: TGTGCCAGCAGCCTTGGGACAGAGATCTACGAGCAGTACTTC

clone size: once
D gene: TRBD2
J gene: TRBJ2-3
V gene: TRBV9
CDR3 protein: CASSASSGRGDTQYF
CDR3 DNA: TGTGCCAGCAGCGCCTCTAGCGGGAGGGGAGATACGCAGTATTTT

clone size: .
D gene: .
J gene: TRBJ1-4
V gene: TRBV13
CDR3 protein: CASSGQPNEKLFF
CDR3 DNA: TGTGCCAGCAGCGGGCAGCCTAATGAAAAACTGTTTTTT

clone size: .
D gene: .
J gene: TRBJ2-1
V gene: TRBV14
CDR3 protein: CASSHTPGNEQFF
CDR3 DNA: TGTGCCAGCAGCCACACCCCGGGAAATGAGCAGTTCTTC

clone size: few
D gene: .
J gene: TRBJ1-5
V gene: TRBV28
CDR3 protein: CASSLVLDIRNQPQHF
CDR3 DNA: TGTGCCAGCAGTTTAGTGCTGGACATTCGCAATCAGCCCCAGCATTTT

clone size: .
D gene: .
J gene: TRBJ1-5
V gene: TRBV27
CDR3 protein: CASSLEGDKSNQPQHF
CDR3 DNA: TGTGCCAGCAGTTTAGAAGGGGACAAAAGCAATCAGCCCCAGCATTTT